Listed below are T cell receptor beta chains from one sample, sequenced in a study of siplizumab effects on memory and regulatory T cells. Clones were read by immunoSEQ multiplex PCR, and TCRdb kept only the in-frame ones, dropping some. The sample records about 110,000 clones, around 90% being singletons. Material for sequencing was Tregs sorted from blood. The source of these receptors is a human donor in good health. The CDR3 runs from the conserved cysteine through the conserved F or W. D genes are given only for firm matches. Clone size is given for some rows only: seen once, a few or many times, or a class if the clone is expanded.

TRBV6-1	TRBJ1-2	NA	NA	TGTGCCAGCAGTATATACCGGCCGGCTAACTATGGCTACACCTTC	CASSIYRPANYGYTF
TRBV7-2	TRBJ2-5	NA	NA	TGTGCCAGCAGCGCACCCGGTAGGGGGGGGCAAGAGACCCAGTACTTC	CASSAPGRGGQETQYF
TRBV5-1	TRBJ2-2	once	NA	TGCGCCAGCAGCTTGTCGGCGAACACCGGGGAGCTGTTTTTT	CASSLSANTGELFF
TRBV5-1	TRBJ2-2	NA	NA	TGCGCCAGCAGCTTCGGGAACGTAAACACCGGGGAGCTGTTTTTT	CASSFGNVNTGELFF
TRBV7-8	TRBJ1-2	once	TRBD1	TGTGCCAGCAGCGGGGACAGATACTATGGCTACACCTTC	CASSGDRYYGYTF
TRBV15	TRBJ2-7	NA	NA	TGTGCCACCAGCAGGGCGGGACCGAGGGACGAGCAGTACTTC	CATSRAGPRDEQYF
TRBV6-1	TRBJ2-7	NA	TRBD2	TGTGCCAGCGTCCGGTTGGGGGACTACAGCTACGAGCAGTACTTC	CASVRLGDYSYEQYF
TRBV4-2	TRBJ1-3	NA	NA	TGTGCCAGCAGCCAAAGGACCCCAGCGAGTGGAAACACCATATATTTT	CASSQRTPASGNTIYF
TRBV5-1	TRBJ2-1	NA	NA	TGCGCCAGCAGAACCATTTGGGATGAGCAGTTCTTC	CASRTIWDEQFF
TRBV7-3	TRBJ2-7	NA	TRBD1	TGTGCCAGCAGCATCTCCGGGACAGGGGACGAGCAGTACTTC	CASSISGTGDEQYF
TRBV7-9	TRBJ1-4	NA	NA	TGTGCCAGCAGCTTACCAGGAGCCACTAATGAAAAACTGTTTTTT	CASSLPGATNEKLFF
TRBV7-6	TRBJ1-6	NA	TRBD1	TGTGCCAGCAGCGGCGACAGGGAAAGAAATTCACCCCTCCACTTT	CASSGDRERNSPLHF
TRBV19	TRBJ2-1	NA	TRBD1	TGTGCCAGTTCGGTATACAGGGGGCCCGACAATGAGCAGTTCTTC	CASSVYRGPDNEQFF
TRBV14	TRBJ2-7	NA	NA	TGTGCCAGCAGCCAAAGGTACGAGCAGTACTTC	CASSQRYEQYF
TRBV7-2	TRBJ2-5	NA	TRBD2	TGTGCCAGCAGCTTAGTTAGCGGGCAAGAGACCCAGTACTTC	CASSLVSGQETQYF
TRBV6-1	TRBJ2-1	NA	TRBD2	TGTGCCAGCAGTGAAGCGGGGCGGGGGGTCAATGAGCAGTTCTTC	CASSEAGRGVNEQFF
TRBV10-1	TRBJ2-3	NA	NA	TGCGCCAGCAGTGGAGGGACATTAGGGGATTTGAATACGCAGTATTTT	CASSGGTLGDLNTQYF
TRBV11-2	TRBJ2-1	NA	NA	TGTGCCAGCAGCTCAAGACTAGTTACCAATGAGCAGTTCTTC	CASSSRLVTNEQFF
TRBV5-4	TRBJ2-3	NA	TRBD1	TGTGCCAGCAGCTCAGGACAGGGCACAGATACGCAGTATTTT	CASSSGQGTDTQYF
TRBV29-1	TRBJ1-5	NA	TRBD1	TGCAGCGTAGCCCTTCAGGGGGTGGGTCAGCCCCAGCATTTT	CSVALQGVGQPQHF
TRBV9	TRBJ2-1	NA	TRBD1	TGTGCCAGCAGCGTAGCTGGGACGAGACAGGGAAAGCTCAATGAGCAGTTCTTC	CASSVAGTRQGKLNEQFF
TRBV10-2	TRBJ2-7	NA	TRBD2	TGCGCCAGCAGTTCAACTAGCGGGAGCTCCGAGCAGTACTTC	CASSSTSGSSEQYF
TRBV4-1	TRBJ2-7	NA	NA	TGCGCCAGCAGCCCGCATGGACGGGATCGGACCTACGAGCAGTACTTC	CASSPHGRDRTYEQYF
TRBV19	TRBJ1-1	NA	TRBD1	TGTGCCAGTAGTAGGACAGGGGCCAGAACTGAAGCTTTCTTT	CASSRTGARTEAFF
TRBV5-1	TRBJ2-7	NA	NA	TGCGCCAGCAGTATCCGGGACTTGGGAGAGCAGTACTTC	CASSIRDLGEQYF
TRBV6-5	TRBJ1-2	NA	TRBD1	TGTGCCAGCACCTACCGGGACAGACCTAACTATGGCTACACCTTC	CASTYRDRPNYGYTF
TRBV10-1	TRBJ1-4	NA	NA	TGCGCCAGCAGCGGCAGGGTCGGGGAAAAACTGTTTTTT	CASSGRVGEKLFF